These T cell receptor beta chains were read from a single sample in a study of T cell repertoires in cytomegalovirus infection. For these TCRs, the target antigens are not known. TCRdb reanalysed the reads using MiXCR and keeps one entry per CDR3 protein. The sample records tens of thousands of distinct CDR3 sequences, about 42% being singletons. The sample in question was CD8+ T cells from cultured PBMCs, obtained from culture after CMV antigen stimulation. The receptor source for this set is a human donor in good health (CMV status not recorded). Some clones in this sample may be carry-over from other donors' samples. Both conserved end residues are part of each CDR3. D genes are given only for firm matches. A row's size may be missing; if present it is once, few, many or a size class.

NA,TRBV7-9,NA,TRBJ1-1,CASSPHRAKADTEAFF,TGTGCCAGCAGCCCCCACCGGGCCAAGGCGGACACTGAAGCTTTCTTT
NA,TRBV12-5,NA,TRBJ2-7,CASAVGGFSYEQYF,TGTGCTAGTGCGGTAGGAGGTTTCTCCTACGAGCAGTACTTC
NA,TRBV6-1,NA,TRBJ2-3,CASSEASGHTDTQYF,TGTGCCAGCAGTGAAGCCTCGGGTCACACAGATACGCAGTATTTT
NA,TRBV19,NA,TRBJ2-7,CASRRANEQYF,TGTGCCTCCCGCCGCGCCAACGAGCAGTACTTC
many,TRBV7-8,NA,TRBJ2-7,CASSLMTGSSYEQYF,TGTGCCAGCAGCTTAATGACAGGTAGCTCCTACGAGCAGTACTTC
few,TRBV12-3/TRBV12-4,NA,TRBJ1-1,CASSLSGNTEAFF,TGTGCCAGCAGTTTATCCGGGAACACTGAAGCTTTCTTT
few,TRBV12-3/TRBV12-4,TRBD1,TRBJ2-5,CASSLRGRTPETQYF,TGTGCCAGCAGTTTGAGGGGGCGAACCCCTGAGACCCAGTACTTC
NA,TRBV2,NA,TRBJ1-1,CASSYSKINTEAFF,TGTGCCAGCAGTTACAGTAAAATAAACACTGAAGCTTTCTTT
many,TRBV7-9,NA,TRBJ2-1,CASSASESSYNEQFF,TGTGCCAGCAGCGCCTCGGAGAGCTCCTACAATGAGCAGTTCTTC
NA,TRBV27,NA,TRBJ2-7,CVSSQDWSTGEQYF,TGTGTCAGCAGCCAGGACTGGTCTACGGGCGAGCAGTACTTC
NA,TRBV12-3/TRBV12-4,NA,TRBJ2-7,CASSLSDLIIYEQYF,TGTGCCAGCAGTTTATCGGACTTAATAATCTACGAGCAGTACTTC
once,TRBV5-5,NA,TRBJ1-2,CASSGLNYGYTF,TGTGCCAGCAGCGGCCTTAACTATGGCTACACCTTC
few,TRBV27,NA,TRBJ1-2,CASYGVLGDGYTF,TGTGCCAGCTACGGGGTCTTAGGGGATGGCTACACCTTC
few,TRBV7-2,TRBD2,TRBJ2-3,CASSLGLGGGVSTDTQYF,TGTGCCAGCAGCTTAGGTTTAGGCGGGGGGGTTAGCACAGATACGCAGTATTTT
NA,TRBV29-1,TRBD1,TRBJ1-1,CSVWRDREAFF,TGCAGCGTTTGGAGGGACAGAGAAGCTTTCTTT
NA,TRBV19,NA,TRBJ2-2,CASKGINTGELFF,TGTGCCAGTAAAGGGATAAACACCGGGGAGCTGTTTTTT
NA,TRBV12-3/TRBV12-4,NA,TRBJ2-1,CASSPHQVEQFF,TGTGCCAGCAGTCCACACCAAGTTGAGCAGTTCTTC
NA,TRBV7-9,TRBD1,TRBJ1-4,CASSSRGQGSYNEKLFF,TGTGCCAGCAGCTCCCGGGGACAGGGGAGTTATAATGAAAAACTGTTTTTT
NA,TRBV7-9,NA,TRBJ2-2,CASSFSDGELFF,TGTGCCAGCAGCTTCTCTGACGGGGAGCTGTTTTTT
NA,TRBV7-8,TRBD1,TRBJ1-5,CASSLEGQGSNQPQHF,TGTGCCAGCAGCTTAGAAGGACAGGGCAGCAATCAGCCCCAGCATTTT
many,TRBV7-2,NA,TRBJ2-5,CASSLGWADQETQYF,TGTGCCAGCAGCTTAGGTTGGGCAGACCAAGAGACCCAGTACTTC
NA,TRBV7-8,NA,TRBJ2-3,CASSLSQSTDTQYF,TGTGCCAGCAGCTTAAGTCAATCGACAGATACGCAGTATTTT
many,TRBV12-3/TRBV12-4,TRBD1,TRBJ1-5,CASRKGTVNQPQHF,TGTGCCAGCAGGAAAGGGACAGTAAATCAGCCCCAGCATTTT
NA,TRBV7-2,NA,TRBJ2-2,CASSPGTTNTGELFF,TGTGCCAGCAGCCCCGGGACAACGAACACCGGGGAGCTGTTTTTT
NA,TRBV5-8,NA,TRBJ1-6,CASSAQGGYSPLHF,TGTGCCAGCAGCGCACAGGGCGGATATTCACCCCTCCACTTT
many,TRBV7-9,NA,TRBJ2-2,CASRPPGHGTGELFF,TGTGCCAGCAGACCTCCGGGACACGGTACCGGGGAGCTGTTTTTT
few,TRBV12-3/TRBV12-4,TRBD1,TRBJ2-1,CASSLKGGDEQFF,TGTGCCAGCAGTTTAAAAGGGGGCGATGAGCAGTTCTTC
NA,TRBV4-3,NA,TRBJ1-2,CASSQEGIGTGGDYGYTF,TGCGCCAGCAGCCAAGAGGGAATTGGTACGGGGGGGGACTATGGCTACACCTTC
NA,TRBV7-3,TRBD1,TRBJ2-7,CASSSGTGVDEQYF,TGTGCCAGCAGCTCCGGGACAGGGGTTGACGAGCAGTACTTC
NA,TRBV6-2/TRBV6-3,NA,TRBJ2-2,CASSLRRVNTGELFF,TGTGCCAGCAGTCTCCGCCGGGTTAACACCGGGGAGCTGTTTTTT
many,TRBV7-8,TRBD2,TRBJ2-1,CASSLRTSGGPAAEQFF,TGTGCCAGCAGCCTGAGGACTAGCGGGGGCCCCGCGGCTGAGCAGTTCTTC
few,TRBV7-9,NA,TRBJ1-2,CASSLADMAAYTF,TGTGCCAGCAGCTTAGCAGACATGGCAGCCTACACCTTC
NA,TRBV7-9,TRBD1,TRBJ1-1,CASSADGTGNHEAFF,TGTGCCAGCAGCGCCGATGGGACAGGGAACCATGAAGCTTTCTTT
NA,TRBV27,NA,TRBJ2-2,CASSPTNNRAGELFF,TGTGCCAGCAGCCCTACGAACAACAGGGCGGGGGAGCTGTTTTTT
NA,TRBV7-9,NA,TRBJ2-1,CASRLPGGVDNEQFF,TGTGCCAGCAGGCTTCCAGGGGGGGTTGACAATGAGCAGTTCTTC
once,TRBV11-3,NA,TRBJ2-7,CASSLDLAPTYEQYF,TGTGCCAGCAGCTTAGATCTCGCCCCCACCTACGAGCAGTACTTC
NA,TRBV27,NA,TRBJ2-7,CASSLGLPYTYEQYF,TGTGCCAGCAGTTTAGGCCTACCATATACCTACGAGCAGTACTTC
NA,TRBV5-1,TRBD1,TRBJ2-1,CASSKDRGMNEQFF,TGCGCCAGCAGCAAGGACAGGGGGATGAATGAGCAGTTCTTC
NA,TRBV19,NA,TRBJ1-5,CASSVDGYDQPQHF,TGTGCCAGTAGTGTCGACGGTTATGATCAGCCCCAGCATTTT
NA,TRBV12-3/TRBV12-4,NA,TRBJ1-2,CASLGRADPWHGYTF,TGTGCCAGTCTCGGGAGGGCAGATCCTTGGCATGGCTACACCTTC
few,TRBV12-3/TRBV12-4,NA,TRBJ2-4,CASSLSRSGNIQYF,TGTGCCAGCAGTTTGAGTAGGAGTGGAAACATTCAGTACTTC
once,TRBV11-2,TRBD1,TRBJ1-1,CASSLVTGTNTEAFF,TGTGCCAGCAGCTTAGTGACAGGGACGAACACTGAAGCTTTCTTT
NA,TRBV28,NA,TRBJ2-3,CASSLWSEEDTQYF,TGTGCCAGCAGTTTATGGTCAGAAGAAGATACGCAGTATTTT
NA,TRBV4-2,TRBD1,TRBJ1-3,CASSSRRGLGNTIYF,TGTGCCAGCAGCTCGAGAAGGGGGCTGGGAAACACCATATATTTT
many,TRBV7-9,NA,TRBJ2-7,CAVGGSYEQYF,TGTGCAGTAGGGGGGAGCTACGAGCAGTACTTC
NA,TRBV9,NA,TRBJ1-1,CASSVAGNWNTEAFF,TGTGCCAGCAGCGTAGCCGGAAACTGGAACACTGAAGCTTTCTTT
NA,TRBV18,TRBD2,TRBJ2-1,CASSPRLAGGPGNEQFF,TGTGCCAGCTCACCACGACTAGCGGGAGGGCCGGGGAATGAGCAGTTCTTC
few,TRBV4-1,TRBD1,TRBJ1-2,CASSQGLTAGGYGYTF,TGCGCCAGCAGCCAAGGCCTAACGGCAGGGGGCTATGGCTACACCTTC
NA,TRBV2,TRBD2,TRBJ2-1,CASSGGTSSYNEQFF,TGTGCCAGCAGTGGGGGGACTAGCTCCTACAATGAGCAGTTCTTC
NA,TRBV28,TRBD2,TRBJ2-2,CASSTMRTSGRNTGELFF,TGTGCCAGCAGTACCATGAGGACTAGCGGGAGGAACACCGGGGAGCTGTTTTTT
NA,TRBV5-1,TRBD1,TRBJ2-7,CASSFHGVPGQEDYEQYF,TGCGCCAGCAGCTTCCATGGCGTCCCGGGACAGGAAGACTACGAGCAGTACTTC
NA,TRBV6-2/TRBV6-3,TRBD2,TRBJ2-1,CASISSGRYNEQFF,TGTGCCAGCATTTCTAGCGGGAGATACAATGAGCAGTTCTTC
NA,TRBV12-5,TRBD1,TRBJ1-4,CASGWSGTVNEKLFF,TGTGCTAGTGGTTGGTCCGGGACAGTGAATGAAAAACTGTTTTTT
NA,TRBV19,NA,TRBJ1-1,CASREGMFTEAFF,TGTGCCAGTAGGGAAGGGATGTTCACTGAAGCTTTCTTT
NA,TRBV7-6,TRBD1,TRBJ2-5,CASSQGQVQETQYF,TGTGCCAGCAGCCAGGGACAGGTCCAAGAGACCCAGTACTTC
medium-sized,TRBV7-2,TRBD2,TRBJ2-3,CASSLILAGGDTQYF,TGTGCCAGCAGCTTAATCCTAGCGGGCGGAGATACGCAGTATTTT
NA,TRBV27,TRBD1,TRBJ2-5,CASSLWSGQQETQYF,TGTGCCAGCAGTTTATGGTCGGGACAGCAAGAGACCCAGTACTTC
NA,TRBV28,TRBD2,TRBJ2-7,CTSSFTSGGPYEQYF,TGTACCAGCAGTTTTACTAGCGGGGGACCCTACGAGCAGTACTTC
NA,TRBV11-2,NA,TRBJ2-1,CASSPVGSITHNEQFF,TGTGCCAGCAGCCCCGTTGGCTCGATAACACACAATGAGCAGTTCTTC
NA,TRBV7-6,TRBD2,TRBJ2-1,CASSPGGLAGLDEQFF,TGTGCCAGCAGCCCTGGGGGGCTAGCGGGGTTGGATGAGCAGTTCTTC